Following are 10 T cell receptor beta chains from one sample sequenced in a study of monozygotic twins with inflammatory bowel disease. TCRdb re-called the 5' RACE reads; one entry per CDR3 protein, DNA not given. There are approximately 100,000 distinct CDR3 sequences in the sample, with roughly 1.8% held by the top ten. The sequencing sample was made of blood. The receptor source for this set is a human donor with ulcerative colitis or Crohn's disease, or a healthy co-twin of an affected twin (not recorded which).

This sequence joins TRBV4-1 and TRBJ1-3; with no DNA, the TCRdb D assignment of TRBD1 cannot be verified. This CDR3 comprises 18 residues. Germline V gene lookup returns CDR1 MGHRA and CDR2 YSYEKL. The CDR3 sequence: CASSQDAGAEVPGNTIYF.

The rearrangement links TRBV10-3 to TRBJ2-1. The length of the CDR3 is 13 residues. Germline assignment: CDR1 ENHRY and CDR2 SYGVKD. The CDR3 protein is CAITNAVYNEQFF.

V usage is TRBV5-1 and J usage is TRBJ2-2. CDR3 length: 16 amino acids. Per the germline V gene, CDR1 is SGHRS and CDR2 is YFSETQ. CDR3 in amino acids: CASSLGPASNTGELFF.

The chain employs TRBV7-9 and TRBJ1-1. CDR1 and CDR2 (germline): SEHNR, FQNEAQ (reference sequence). The CDR3 has 12 residues. The CDR3 here is CASSLAETEAFF.

This CDR3 reads CASRSGTGYEQFF. This sequence joins TRBV7-9 and TRBJ2-1; checking the TCRdb D call of TRBD1 is not possible without DNA. Per germline, CDR1 SEHNR and CDR2 FQNEAQ (reference sequence). The CDR3 consists of 13 residues.

The V and J genes are TRBV4-3 and TRBJ1-4. Per the germline V gene, CDR1 is LGHNA and CDR2 is YSLEER. CDR3 size: 15 residues. Here the CDR3 reads CASSQDGRTNEKLFF.

The chain uses TRBV28 and TRBJ2-3; TCRdb reports TRBD2, a call that lacks DNA to check it against. This CDR3 comprises 16 residues. The germline CDR1 and CDR2 sequences are MDHEN and SYDVKM. CDR3 sequence reads: CASSFEFRGRTDTQYF.

The V gene is TRBV7-2, the J gene TRBJ2-3. The CDR3 runs 12 residues. Germline CDR1 and CDR2: SGHTA and FQGNSA. CDR3 region: CASSLATYTQYF.

The rearrangement joins TRBV20-1 to TRBJ2-3. The CDR3 has 12 amino acids. Germline lookup yields CDR1 DFQATT and CDR2 SNEGSKA (reference sequence). CDR3 residues: CSDSGHTDTQYF.

The chain has TRBV12-3 or TRBV12-4 and TRBJ1-5; the TRBD1 assignment by TCRdb is unverifiable without DNA. The CDR3 totals 15 residues. CDR3 protein: CASTRTGGRNQPQHF.